This paragraph covers one T cell receptor beta chain sequence. Its target is unknown. Trimming took 4 bases from V and 9 from J, leaving 16 bases between them. The CDR3 sequence is 14 residues long. Germline values: CDR1 MNHEY, CDR2 SMNVEV (reference sequence). Here immunoSEQ multiplex PCR was the method, and the copy in TCRdb shows in-frame clones only, minus some. The sample holds around 140,000 clones; approximately 94% are singletons and the top ten take less than 2%. These data come from a study of cytomegalovirus exposure and HLA in healthy donors. Points from the study as a whole: Rarity held for most TCR sequences, but there were some public TCRs that occurred in many donors.

This chain uses TRBV27 with TRBJ2-1, with a possible D match to TRBD1 (6 bases). The sequencing input was PBMCs. The origin of this receptor is a man between 18 and 35 years old in good health and CMV-seropositive. The CDR3 coding sequence is TGTGCCAGCAGTTATAAAGGGGGAGAAATTGAGCAGTTCTTC. This sequence encodes CASSYKGGEIEQFF.